This T cell receptor beta chain was recovered during a study of T-cell reconstitution after alpha-beta-depleted transplantation in children. Unique molecular identifiers were used to barcode this TCRbeta library. TCRdb ran MiXCR on the PCR reads and lists one entry per CDR3 protein. The table shows approximately 83,000 distinct CDR3 sequences, with 7% to 10% occurring only once. CDR3 length: 13 amino acids. CDR1 SQVTM and CDR2 ANQGSEA come from the germline V gene. V dropped 4 bases and J dropped 5 bases, with 12 bases sitting between them. This clonotype was found many times. This TCR was recovered from a human donor who donated a stem cell graft to a child with congenital amegakaryocytic thrombocytopenia. The sequencing here drew on PBMCs from the stem cell graft donor, taken from the stem cell graft. This chain links TRBV29-1 with TRBJ1-5; no clear D gene. The CDR3 DNA is TGCAGCGTTGGGGAATCCTTAGATCAGCCCCAGCATTTT. It is translated as CSVGESLDQPQHF.